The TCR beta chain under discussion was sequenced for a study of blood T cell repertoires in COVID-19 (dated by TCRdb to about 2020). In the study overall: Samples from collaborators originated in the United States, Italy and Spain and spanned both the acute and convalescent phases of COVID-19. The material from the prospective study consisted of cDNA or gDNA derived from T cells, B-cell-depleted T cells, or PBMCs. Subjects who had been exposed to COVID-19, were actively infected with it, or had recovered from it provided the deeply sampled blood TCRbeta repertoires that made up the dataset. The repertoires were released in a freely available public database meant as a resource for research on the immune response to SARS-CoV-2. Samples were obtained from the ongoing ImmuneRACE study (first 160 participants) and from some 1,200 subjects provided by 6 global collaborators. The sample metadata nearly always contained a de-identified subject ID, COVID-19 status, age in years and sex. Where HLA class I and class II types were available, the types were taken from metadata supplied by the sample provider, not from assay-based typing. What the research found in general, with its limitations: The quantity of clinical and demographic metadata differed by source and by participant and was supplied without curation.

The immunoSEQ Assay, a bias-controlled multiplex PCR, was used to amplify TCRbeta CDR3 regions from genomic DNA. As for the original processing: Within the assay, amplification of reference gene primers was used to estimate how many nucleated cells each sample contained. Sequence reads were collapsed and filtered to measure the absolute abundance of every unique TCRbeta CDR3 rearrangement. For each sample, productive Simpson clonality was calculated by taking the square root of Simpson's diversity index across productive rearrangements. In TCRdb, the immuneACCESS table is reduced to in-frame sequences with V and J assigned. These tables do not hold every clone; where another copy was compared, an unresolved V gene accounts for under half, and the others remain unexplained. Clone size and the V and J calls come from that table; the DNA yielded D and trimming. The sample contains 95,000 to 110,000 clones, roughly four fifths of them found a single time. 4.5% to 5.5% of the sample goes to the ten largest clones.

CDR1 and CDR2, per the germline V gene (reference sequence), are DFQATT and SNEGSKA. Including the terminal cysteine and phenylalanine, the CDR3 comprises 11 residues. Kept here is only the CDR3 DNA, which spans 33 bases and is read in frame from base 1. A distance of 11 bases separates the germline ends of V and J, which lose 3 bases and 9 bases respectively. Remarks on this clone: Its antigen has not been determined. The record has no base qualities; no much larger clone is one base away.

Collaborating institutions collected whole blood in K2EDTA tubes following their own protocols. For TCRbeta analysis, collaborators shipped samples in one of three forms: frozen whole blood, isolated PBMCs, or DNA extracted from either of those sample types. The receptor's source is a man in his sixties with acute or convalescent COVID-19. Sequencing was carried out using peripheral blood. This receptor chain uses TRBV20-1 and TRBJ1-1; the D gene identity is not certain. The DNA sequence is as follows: TGCAGTGCTAGTAGAGCGGCGAAAGCTTTCTTT. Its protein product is CSASRAAKAFF.